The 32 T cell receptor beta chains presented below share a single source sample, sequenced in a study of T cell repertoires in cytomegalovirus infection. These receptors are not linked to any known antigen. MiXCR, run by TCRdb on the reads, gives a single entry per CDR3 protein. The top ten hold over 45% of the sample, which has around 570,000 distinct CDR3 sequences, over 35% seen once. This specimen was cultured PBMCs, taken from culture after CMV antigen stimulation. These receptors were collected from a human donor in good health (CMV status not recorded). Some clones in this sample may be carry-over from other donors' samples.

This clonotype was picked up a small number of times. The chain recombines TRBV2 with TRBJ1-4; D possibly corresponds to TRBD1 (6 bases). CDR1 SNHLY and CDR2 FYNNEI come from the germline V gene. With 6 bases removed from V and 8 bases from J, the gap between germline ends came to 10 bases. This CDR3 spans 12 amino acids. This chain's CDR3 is CASREGGEKLFF. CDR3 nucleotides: TGTGCCAGCAGGGAGGGGGGGGAAAAACTGTTTTTT.

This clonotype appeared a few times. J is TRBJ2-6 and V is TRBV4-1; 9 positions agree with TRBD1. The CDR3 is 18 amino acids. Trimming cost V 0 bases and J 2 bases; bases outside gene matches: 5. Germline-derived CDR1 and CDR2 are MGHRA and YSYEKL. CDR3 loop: CASSQDDRGIAGANVLTF. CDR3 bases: TGCGCCAGCAGCCAAGATGACAGGGGGATCGCTGGGGCCAACGTCCTGACTTTC.

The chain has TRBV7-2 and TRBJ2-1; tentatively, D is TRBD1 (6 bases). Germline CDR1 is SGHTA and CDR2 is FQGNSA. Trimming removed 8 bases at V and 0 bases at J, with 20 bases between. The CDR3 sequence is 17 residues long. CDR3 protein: CASVGPWGPSSYNEQFF. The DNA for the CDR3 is TGTGCCAGCGTCGGACCTTGGGGGCCTAGCTCCTACAATGAGCAGTTCTTC.

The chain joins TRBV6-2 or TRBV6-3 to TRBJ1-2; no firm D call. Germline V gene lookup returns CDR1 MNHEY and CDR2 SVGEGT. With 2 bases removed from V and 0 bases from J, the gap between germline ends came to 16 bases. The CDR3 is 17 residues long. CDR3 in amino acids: CASSYGDGRQSNYGYTF. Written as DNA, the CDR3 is TGTGCCAGCAGTTACGGCGACGGGCGACAATCTAACTATGGCTACACCTTC.

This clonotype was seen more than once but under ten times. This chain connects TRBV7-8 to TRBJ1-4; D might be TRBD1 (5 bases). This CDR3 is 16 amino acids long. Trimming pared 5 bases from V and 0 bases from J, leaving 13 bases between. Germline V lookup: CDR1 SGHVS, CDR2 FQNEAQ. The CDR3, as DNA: TGTGCCAGCAGCCCTAACAGGACATCAACTAATGAAAAACTGTTTTTT. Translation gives CASSPNRTSTNEKLFF.

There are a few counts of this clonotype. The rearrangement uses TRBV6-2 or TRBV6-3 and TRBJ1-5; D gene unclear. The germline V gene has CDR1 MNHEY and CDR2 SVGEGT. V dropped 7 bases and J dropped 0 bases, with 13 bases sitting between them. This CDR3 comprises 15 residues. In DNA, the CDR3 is TGTGCCAGCACCCTCAGCGTTAATAGCAATCAGCCCCAGCATTTT. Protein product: CASTLSVNSNQPQHF.

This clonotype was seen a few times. The CDR3 here is CASSLGRGAFGAEAFF. In DNA, the CDR3 is TGTGCCAGCAGCTTAGGCAGGGGCGCTTTTGGGGCTGAAGCTTTCTTT. The chain employs TRBV7-6 and TRBJ1-1; D may be TRBD1 (6 bases). The CDR3 consists of 16 residues. CDR1 is SGHVS and CDR2 is FNYEAQ in the germline V gene. Trimming pared 1 base from V and 6 bases from J, leaving 18 bases between.

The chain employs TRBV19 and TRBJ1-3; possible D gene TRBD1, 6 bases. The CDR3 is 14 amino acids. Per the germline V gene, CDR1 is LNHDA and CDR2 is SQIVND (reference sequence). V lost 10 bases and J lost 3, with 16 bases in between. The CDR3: CAIQDRNSGNTIYF. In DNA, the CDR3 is TGTGCCATTCAAGACAGGAATAGTGGAAACACCATATATTTT.

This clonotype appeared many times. In DNA, the CDR3 is TGTGCCAGCAGCCCCGACAGGGTAGCCTACGAGCAGTACTTC. Its protein is CASSPDRVAYEQYF. V is TRBV7-2 and J is TRBJ2-7, with 7 positions matching TRBD1. The CDR3 sequence is 14 residues long. Losses at the gene ends were 5 bases for V and 2 bases for J; bases not matched to a gene: 6. In germline, CDR1 is SGHTA, CDR2 FQGNSA.

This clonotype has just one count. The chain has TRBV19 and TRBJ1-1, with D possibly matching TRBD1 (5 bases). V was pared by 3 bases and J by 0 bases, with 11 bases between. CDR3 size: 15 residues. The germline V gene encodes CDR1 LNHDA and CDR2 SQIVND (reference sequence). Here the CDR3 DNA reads TGTGCCAGTAGTATTGAGGCAGGGATGAACACTGAAGCTTTCTTT. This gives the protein CASSIEAGMNTEAFF.

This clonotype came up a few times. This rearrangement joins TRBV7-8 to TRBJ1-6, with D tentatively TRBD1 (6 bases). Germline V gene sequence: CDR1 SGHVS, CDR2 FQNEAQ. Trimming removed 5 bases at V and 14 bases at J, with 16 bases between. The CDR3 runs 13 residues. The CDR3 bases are TGTGCCAGCAGCCCCGACAAGGGGGGCTCCCTCCACTTT. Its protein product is CASSPDKGGSLHF. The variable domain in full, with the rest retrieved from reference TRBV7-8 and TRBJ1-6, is GAGVSQSPRYKVAKRGQDVALRCDPISGHVSLFWYQQALGQGPEFLTYFQNEAQLDKSGLPSDRFFAERPEGSVSTLKIQRTQQEDSAVYLCASSPDKGGSLHFGNGTRLTVT.

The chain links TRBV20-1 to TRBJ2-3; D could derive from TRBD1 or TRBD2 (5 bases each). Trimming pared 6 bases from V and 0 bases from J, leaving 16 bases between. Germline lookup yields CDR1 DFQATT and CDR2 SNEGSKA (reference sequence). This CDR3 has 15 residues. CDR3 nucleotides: TGCAGTGCAAGCCCGGGGACCGCCAGCACAGATACGCAGTATTTT. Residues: CSASPGTASTDTQYF.

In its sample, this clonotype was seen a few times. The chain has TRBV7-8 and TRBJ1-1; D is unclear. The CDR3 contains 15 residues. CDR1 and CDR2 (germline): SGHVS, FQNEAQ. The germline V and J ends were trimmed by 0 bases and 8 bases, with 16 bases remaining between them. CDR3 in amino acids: CASSLALLATSEAFF. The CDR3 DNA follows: TGTGCCAGCAGCTTAGCGCTTCTTGCGACCTCAGAAGCTTTCTTT.

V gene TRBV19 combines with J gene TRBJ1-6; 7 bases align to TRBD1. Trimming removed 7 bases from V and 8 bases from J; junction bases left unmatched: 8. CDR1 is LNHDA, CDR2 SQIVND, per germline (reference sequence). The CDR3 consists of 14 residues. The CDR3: CASKSDRVDSPLHF. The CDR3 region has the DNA TGTGCCAGTAAAAGTGACAGGGTGGATTCACCCCTCCACTTT.

This CDR3 is CASSSTRDSLPEYLSYEQYF. In nucleotides, the CDR3 is TGTGCCAGCAGCTCAACCCGGGACAGTCTGCCCGAATACCTCTCCTACGAGCAGTACTTC. The chain employs TRBV7-9 and TRBJ2-7, with 7 nucleotides matching TRBD1. In germline, CDR1 is SEHNR, CDR2 FQNEAQ (reference sequence). V gave up 4 bases and J gave up 0 bases; unmatched junction bases: 21. This CDR3 comprises 20 residues.

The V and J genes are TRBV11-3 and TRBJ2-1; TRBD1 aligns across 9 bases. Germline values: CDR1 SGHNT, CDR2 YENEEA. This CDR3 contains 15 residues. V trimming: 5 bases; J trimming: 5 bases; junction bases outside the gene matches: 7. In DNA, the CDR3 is TGTGCCAGCAGCCGGGACAGGGTTGGCCACAATGAGCAGTTCTTC. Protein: CASSRDRVGHNEQFF.

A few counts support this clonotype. This chain's CDR3 is CASSFRGRVRNEQFF. The CDR3 DNA reads as TGTGCCAGCAGCTTCCGCGGGAGGGTGAGGAATGAGCAGTTCTTC. The J gene is TRBJ2-1, the V gene TRBV7-2; 9 bases are shared with TRBD2. Per the germline V gene, CDR1 is SGHTA and CDR2 is FQGNSA. This CDR3 is 15 amino acids long. V shed 3 bases and J 7 bases; nucleotides not matched to a gene: 7.

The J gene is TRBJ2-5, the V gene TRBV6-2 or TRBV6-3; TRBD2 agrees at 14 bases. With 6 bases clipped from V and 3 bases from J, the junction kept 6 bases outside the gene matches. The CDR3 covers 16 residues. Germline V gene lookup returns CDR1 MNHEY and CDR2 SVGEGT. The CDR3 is CASRYPGLAGEETQYF. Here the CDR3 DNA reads TGTGCCAGCAGATACCCGGGACTAGCGGGGGAAGAGACCCAGTACTTC.

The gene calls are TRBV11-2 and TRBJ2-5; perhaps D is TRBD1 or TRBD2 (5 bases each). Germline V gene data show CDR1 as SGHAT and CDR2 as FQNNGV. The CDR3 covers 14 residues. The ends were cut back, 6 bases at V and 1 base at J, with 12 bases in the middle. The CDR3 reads CASRGDELQETQYF. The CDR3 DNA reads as TGTGCCAGCAGGGGGGACGAACTCCAAGAGACCCAGTACTTC.

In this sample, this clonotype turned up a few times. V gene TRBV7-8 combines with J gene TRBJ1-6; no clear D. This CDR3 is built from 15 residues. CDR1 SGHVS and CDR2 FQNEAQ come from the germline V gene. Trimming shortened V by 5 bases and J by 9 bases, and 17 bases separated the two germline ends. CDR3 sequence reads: CASSAESRTVSPLHF. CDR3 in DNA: TGTGCCAGCAGCGCAGAGAGCCGTACAGTTTCACCCCTCCACTTT.

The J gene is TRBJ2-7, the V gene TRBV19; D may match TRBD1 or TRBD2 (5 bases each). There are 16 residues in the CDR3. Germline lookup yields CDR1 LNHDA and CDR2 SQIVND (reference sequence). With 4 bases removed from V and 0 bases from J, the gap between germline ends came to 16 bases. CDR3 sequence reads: CASSNLGRTSSYEQYF. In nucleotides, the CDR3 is TGTGCCAGTAGTAATCTGGGACGGACAAGCTCCTACGAGCAGTACTTC. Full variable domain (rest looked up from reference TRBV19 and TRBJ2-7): DGGITQSPKYLFRKEGQNVTLSCEQNLNHDAMYWYRQDPGQGLRLIYYSQIVNDFQKGDIAEGYSVSREKKESFPLTVTSAQKNPTAFYLCASSNLGRTSSYEQYFGPGTRLTVT.

The CDR3 loop reads CASSLSAPKDTQYF. The CDR3 DNA is TGCGCCAGCAGCTTGTCAGCTCCAAAGGATACGCAGTATTTT. The gene calls are TRBV5-1 and TRBJ2-3; D remains ambiguous. The CDR3 covers 14 residues. The germline gives CDR1 SGHRS, CDR2 YFSETQ. V gave up 1 base and J gave up 6 bases, with 12 bases separating them.

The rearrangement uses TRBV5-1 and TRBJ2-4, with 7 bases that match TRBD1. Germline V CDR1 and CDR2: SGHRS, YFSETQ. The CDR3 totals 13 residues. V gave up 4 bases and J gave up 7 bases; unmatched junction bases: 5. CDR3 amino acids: CASSLRQGNIQYF. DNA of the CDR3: TGCGCCAGCAGCCTGCGACAGGGTAACATTCAGTACTTC.

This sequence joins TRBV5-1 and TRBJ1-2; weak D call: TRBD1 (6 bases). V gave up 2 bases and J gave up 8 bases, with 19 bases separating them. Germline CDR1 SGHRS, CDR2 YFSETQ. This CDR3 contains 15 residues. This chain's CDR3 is CASSFTPQQGWGYTF. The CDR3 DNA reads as TGCGCCAGCAGCTTCACCCCCCAACAGGGCTGGGGCTACACCTTC.

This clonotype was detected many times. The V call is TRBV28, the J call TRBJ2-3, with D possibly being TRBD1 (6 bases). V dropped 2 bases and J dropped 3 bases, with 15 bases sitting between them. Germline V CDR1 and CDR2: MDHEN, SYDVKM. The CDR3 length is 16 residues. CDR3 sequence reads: CASSLTGGGRTDTQYF. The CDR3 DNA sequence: TGTGCCAGCAGTTTAACTGGTGGGGGCAGAACAGATACGCAGTATTTT.

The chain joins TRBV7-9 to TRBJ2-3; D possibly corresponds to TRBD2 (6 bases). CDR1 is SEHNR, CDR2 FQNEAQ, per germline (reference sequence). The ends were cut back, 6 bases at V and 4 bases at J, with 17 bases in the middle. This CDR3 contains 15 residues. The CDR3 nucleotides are TGTGCCAGCAGACCCGCCGCGCGGGGATCAGATACGCAGTATTTT. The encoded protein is CASRPAARGSDTQYF.

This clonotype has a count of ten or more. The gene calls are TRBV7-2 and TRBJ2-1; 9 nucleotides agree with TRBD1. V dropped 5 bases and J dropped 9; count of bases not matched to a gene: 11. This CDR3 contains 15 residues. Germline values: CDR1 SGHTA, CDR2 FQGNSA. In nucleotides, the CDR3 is TGTGCCAGCAGCCGAACGGGACAGGGAGTTAGTGAGCAGTTCTTC. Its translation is CASSRTGQGVSEQFF.

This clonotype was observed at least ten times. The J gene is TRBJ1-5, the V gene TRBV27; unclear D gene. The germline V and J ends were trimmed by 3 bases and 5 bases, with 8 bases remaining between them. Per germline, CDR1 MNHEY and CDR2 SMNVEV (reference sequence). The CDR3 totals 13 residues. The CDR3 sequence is CASSFGVDQPQHF. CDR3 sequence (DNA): TGTGCCAGCAGTTTTGGGGTCGATCAGCCCCAGCATTTT.

CDR3 nucleotides: TGTGCCAGCAGCCCCTGGGGATGGCAGGCCGGCGGTGGCTACACCTTC. Translation gives CASSPWGWQAGGGYTF. J is TRBJ1-2 and V is TRBV7-2, with D unresolved. This CDR3 is 16 amino acids long. Germline V gene sequence: CDR1 SGHTA, CDR2 FQGNSA. Trimming cost V 5 bases and J 7 bases, with 23 bases left between them.

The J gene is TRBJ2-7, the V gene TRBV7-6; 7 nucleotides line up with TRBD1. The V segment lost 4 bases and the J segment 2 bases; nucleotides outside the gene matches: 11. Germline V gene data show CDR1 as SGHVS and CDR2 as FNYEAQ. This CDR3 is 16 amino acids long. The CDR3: CASSSGLRQGPYEQYF. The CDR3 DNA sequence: TGTGCCAGCAGCTCTGGATTGAGACAGGGACCCTACGAGCAGTACTTC.

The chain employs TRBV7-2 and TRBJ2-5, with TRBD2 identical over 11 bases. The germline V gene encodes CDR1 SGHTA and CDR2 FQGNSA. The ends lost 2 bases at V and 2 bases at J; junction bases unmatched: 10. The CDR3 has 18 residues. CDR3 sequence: CASSLHHGTSGIQETQYF. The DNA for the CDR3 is TGTGCCAGCAGCTTACACCATGGGACTAGCGGAATTCAAGAGACCCAGTACTTC.

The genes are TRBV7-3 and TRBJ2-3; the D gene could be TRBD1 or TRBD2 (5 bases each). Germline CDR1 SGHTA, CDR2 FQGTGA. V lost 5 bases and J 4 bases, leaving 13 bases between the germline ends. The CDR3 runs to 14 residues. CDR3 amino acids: CASSRDLGADTQYF. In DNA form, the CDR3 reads TGTGCCAGCAGCCGGGACCTCGGGGCAGATACGCAGTATTTT.